Following are 26 T cell receptor beta chains from one sample sequenced in a study of cytomegalovirus exposure and HLA in healthy donors. Only in-frame clones appear in the TCRdb table, and some are missing; sequencing was by immunoSEQ multiplex PCR. The sample carries about 360,000 clones, roughly 90% recorded once. Sequenced input: PBMCs. The receptors derive from a woman younger than 35 in good health and CMV-seronegative.

The V and J genes are TRBV10-3 and TRBJ1-3; tentatively, D is TRBD1 (6 bases). V gave up 9 bases and J gave up 2 bases, with 11 bases separating them. The CDR3 has 13 residues. Germline loops: CDR1 ENHRY, CDR2 SYGVKD. This CDR3 is CAIQGAPGNTIYF. The CDR3 DNA sequence: TGTGCCATACAGGGAGCCCCTGGAAACACCATATATTTT.

The chain uses TRBV20-1 and TRBJ2-7, with D possibly being TRBD2 (5 bases). Germline V CDR1 and CDR2: DFQATT, SNEGSKA (reference sequence). CDR3 length: 11 amino acids. The V end lost 2 bases, the J end lost 7 bases, and 9 bases lay between the germline ends. As DNA, the CDR3 is TGCAGTGCTAGACGACGGGGAGAGCAGTACTTC. Translating gives CSARRRGEQYF.

V is TRBV11-2 and J is TRBJ1-1, with TRBD1 matching over 10 bases. The CDR3 has 18 residues. Germline loops: CDR1 SGHAT, CDR2 FQNNGV. With 2 bases clipped from V and 4 bases from J, the junction kept 13 bases outside the gene matches. CDR3 nucleotides: TGTGCCAGCAGCTTACTCGCGGGACAGGGGCCCCGAGGCACTGAAGCTTTCTTT. Its protein is CASSLLAGQGPRGTEAFF.

The J gene is TRBJ2-2, the V gene TRBV5-1, with D tentatively TRBD1 (6 bases). V was pared by 0 bases and J by 11 bases, with 8 bases between. Germline V CDR1 and CDR2: SGHRS, YFSETQ. The CDR3 extends over 12 amino acids. The CDR3 spells CASSLEQGELFF. In DNA form, the CDR3 reads TGCGCCAGCAGCTTGGAACAGGGAGAGCTGTTTTTT.

This clone has a handful of counts. The rearrangement uses TRBV4-1 and TRBJ2-2, with 7 positions matching TRBD2. CDR1 is MGHRA and CDR2 is YSYEKL in the germline V gene. The CDR3 has 15 residues. With V trimmed by 5 bases and J by 4 bases, 7 bases remained unmatched. In DNA form, the CDR3 reads TGCGCCAGCAGCGTACCCGGGGGGAGCACCGGGGAGCTGTTTTTT. Translated: CASSVPGGSTGELFF.

The chain recombines TRBV5-5 with TRBJ1-6; 7 bases match TRBD1. The germline V gene has CDR1 SGHKS and CDR2 YYEKEE (reference sequence). The CDR3 has 13 residues. Trimming took 5 bases from V and 7 from J; bases not matched to a gene: 3. CDR3 coding DNA: TGTGCCAGCAGTCGGGACAGCAATTCACCCCTCCACTTT. Translated: CASSRDSNSPLHF.

The gene calls are TRBV6-5 and TRBJ2-7; D is unclear. Trimming shortened V by 0 bases and J by 0 bases, and 9 bases separated the two germline ends. Looked up from germline, CDR1 is MNHEY and CDR2 is SVGAGI. The CDR3 runs 15 residues. This CDR3 reads CASSYSASSSYEQYF. The CDR3 DNA reads TGTGCCAGCAGTTACTCGGCTTCTAGCTCCTACGAGCAGTACTTC.

The chain carries TRBV6-1 and TRBJ1-5, with D unresolved. Germline V gives CDR1 MNHNS, CDR2 SASEGT. The CDR3 spans 13 residues. V was trimmed by 8 bases and J by 3 bases, leaving 11 bases between them. CDR3 nucleotides: TGTGCCAGCGGGCAGGAACCCAATCAGCCCCAGCATTTT. Translation gives CASGQEPNQPQHF.

The rearrangement links TRBV28 to TRBJ1-5, with a possible D match to TRBD1 (6 bases). The CDR3 is 15 residues long. The V gene's germline CDR1 is MDHEN and CDR2 SYDVKM. Trimming left V 3 bases short and J 1 base short, with 10 bases between. CDR3 nucleotide sequence: TGTGCCAGCAGTTTTAGTAGGGGGAGCAATCAGCCCCAGCATTTT. This gives the protein CASSFSRGSNQPQHF. The full variable domain, rest sourced from reference TRBV28 and TRBJ1-5, is DVKVTQSSRYLVKRTGEKVFLECVQDMDHENMFWYRQDPGLGLRLIYFSYDVKMKEKGDIPEGYSVSREKKERFSLILESASTNQTSMYLCASSFSRGSNQPQHFGDGTRLSIL.

This chain connects TRBV27 to TRBJ1-2, with D possibly being TRBD1 (5 bases). Trimming shortened V by 2 bases and J by 3 bases, and 13 bases separated the two germline ends. The length of the CDR3 is 15 residues. Per germline, CDR1 MNHEY and CDR2 SMNVEV (reference sequence). CDR3 nucleotide sequence: TGTGCCAGCAGTTTAGGCGGGGCACGGCACTATGGCTACACCTTC. Its translation: CASSLGGARHYGYTF.

This chain uses TRBV4-1 with TRBJ2-3; D may be TRBD1 (5 bases). The V gene lost 6 bases and the J gene lost 6 bases, with 10 bases spanning the gap. The CDR3 covers 12 residues. Germline CDR1 is MGHRA and CDR2 is YSYEKL. DNA for the CDR3: TGCGCCAGCAGGGGGCAGCCCGATACGCAGTATTTT. Residues: CASRGQPDTQYF.

This chain joins TRBV7-6 and TRBJ2-5; 7 bases match TRBD1. Trimming removed 3 bases from V and 5 bases from J; junction bases left unmatched: 6. The CDR3 consists of 14 residues. Per germline, CDR1 SGHVS and CDR2 FNYEAQ. In nucleotides, the CDR3 is TGTGCCAGCAGCTTCCTACAGGGGAGCGAGACCCAGTACTTC. Its translation: CASSFLQGSETQYF.

The chain employs TRBV28 and TRBJ2-7; weak D call: TRBD1 (6 bases). The CDR3 contains 12 residues. V shed 5 bases and J shed 5 bases, with 10 bases lying between them. Germline CDR1 is MDHEN and CDR2 is SYDVKM. CDR3 protein: CASSNRVHEQYF. CDR3 sequence (DNA): TGTGCCAGCAGTAACAGGGTACACGAGCAGTACTTC.

This clone has only one observation. The chain couples TRBV15 to TRBJ1-5, with D tentatively TRBD1 (6 bases). Germline assignment: CDR1 LNHNV and CDR2 YYDKDF (reference sequence). V shed 6 bases and J shed 6 bases, with 21 bases lying between them. This CDR3 has 16 amino acids. CDR3: CATSPRGSGMGQPQHF. In DNA form, the CDR3 reads TGTGCCACCAGTCCCAGGGGTTCAGGGATGGGTCAGCCCCAGCATTTT.

The V gene is TRBV19, the J gene TRBJ1-5; unclear D gene. Looked up from germline, CDR1 is LNHDA and CDR2 is SQIVND (reference sequence). The CDR3 spans 16 residues. Trimming took off 3 bases at V and 1 base at J, with 13 bases between the two ends. The CDR3 loop is CASSISLRRSNQPQHF. The CDR3 bases are TGTGCCAGTAGTATCTCACTTCGGCGGAGCAATCAGCCCCAGCATTTT.

The chain is built from TRBV6-6 and TRBJ2-5, with a tentative D call TRBD2 (5 bases). This CDR3 is 16 amino acids long. The V gene lost 2 bases and the J gene lost 2 bases, with 15 bases spanning the gap. Germline loops: CDR1 MNHNY, CDR2 SVGAGI (reference sequence). In DNA form, the CDR3 reads TGTGCCAGCAGTTACCCCGGGGTGCGTTTACAAGAGACCCAGTACTTC. Amino acids: CASSYPGVRLQETQYF.

V usage is TRBV27 and J usage is TRBJ2-7; TRBD1 matches at 8 bases. Trimming cost V 6 bases and J 1 base; bases outside gene matches: 11. The CDR3 length is 16 residues. Looked up from germline, CDR1 is MNHEY and CDR2 is SMNVEV (reference sequence). For the CDR3, the DNA is TGTGCCAGCAGACCGGGACAGGCGATCGTTTCCTACGAGCAGTACTTC. Translating it yields CASRPGQAIVSYEQYF.

The V gene is TRBV7-8, the J gene TRBJ2-7, with 11 bases fitting TRBD2. The CDR3 totals 17 residues. The germline V gene has CDR1 SGHVS and CDR2 FQNEAQ. After removal of 3 bases from V and 3 bases from J, the junction contained 10 bases not matched to a gene. CDR3 sequence: CASSLLEGTSGFYEQYF. DNA of the CDR3: TGTGCCAGCAGCTTGTTGGAGGGGACTAGCGGCTTCTACGAGCAGTACTTC.

J is TRBJ2-1 and V is TRBV6-1; 7 nucleotides match TRBD2. After removal of 1 base from V and 6 bases from J, the junction contained 6 bases not matched to a gene. The CDR3 covers 15 residues. Germline V gene lookup returns CDR1 MNHNS and CDR2 SASEGT. This CDR3 is CASSEGAGRPNEQFF. The CDR3 bases are TGTGCCAGCAGTGAAGGAGCGGGAAGACCCAATGAGCAGTTCTTC.

The chain couples TRBV7-9 to TRBJ1-1; TRBD1 aligns across 7 bases. This CDR3 region has 15 residues. In germline, CDR1 is SEHNR, CDR2 FQNEAQ (reference sequence). V trimming: 3 bases; J trimming: 5 bases; junction bases outside the gene matches: 9. Written as DNA, the CDR3 is TGTGCCAGCAGCTTCCCGACAGGGCTCGGGACTGAAGCTTTCTTT. Residues: CASSFPTGLGTEAFF.

The rearrangement joins TRBV16 to TRBJ1-6; possible D gene TRBD1, 6 bases. CDR3 length equals 14 residues. CDR1 KGHSY and CDR2 FQNENV come from the germline V gene. Trimming pared 6 bases from V and 7 bases from J, leaving 13 bases between. The CDR3: CASRRNTGNSPLHF. The CDR3 coding sequence is TGTGCCAGCAGGCGAAATACAGGGAATTCACCCCTCCACTTT. The full variable domain, rest sourced from reference TRBV16 and TRBJ1-6, is GEEVAQTPKHLVRGEGQKAKLYCAPIKGHSYVFWYQQVLKNEFKFLISFQNENVFDETGMPKERFSAKCLPNSPCSLEIQATKLEDSAVYFCASRRNTGNSPLHFGNGTRLTVT.

The chain employs TRBV28 and TRBJ2-5; TRBD2 is a possible D gene (6 bases). This CDR3 contains 14 residues. CDR1 MDHEN and CDR2 SYDVKM come from the germline V gene. The V end lost 3 bases, the J end lost 1 base, and 9 bases lay between the germline ends. CDR3: CASSFGGSQETQYF. The CDR3 nucleotides are TGTGCCAGCAGTTTTGGGGGGTCCCAAGAGACCCAGTACTTC.

The chain carries TRBV5-1 and TRBJ2-7; 9 nucleotides agree with TRBD1. This CDR3 is built from 17 residues. V lost 5 bases and J lost 4; bases outside the gene matches: 16. Germline assignment: CDR1 SGHRS and CDR2 YFSETQ. The CDR3 sequence: CASSEGNPGQGPYEQYF. CDR3 nucleotides: TGCGCCAGCAGTGAAGGGAACCCGGGACAGGGTCCTTACGAGCAGTACTTC.

The chain has TRBV2 and TRBJ1-4; D may be TRBD1 (5 bases). Trimming removed 6 bases at V and 7 bases at J, with 12 bases between. The CDR3 has 13 residues. CDR1 and CDR2 (germline): SNHLY, FYNNEI. The DNA for the CDR3 is TGTGCCAGCAGAAAAAGCGGGGGTGAAAAACTGTTTTTT. This codes for CASRKSGGEKLFF. The complete variable domain, with remaining parts taken from reference TRBV2 and TRBJ1-4, reads EPEVTQTPSHQVTQMGQEVILRCVPISNHLYFYWYRQILGQKVEFLVSFYNNEISEKSEIFDDQFSVERPDGSNFTLKIRSTKLEDSAMYFCASRKSGGEKLFFGSGTQLSVL.

J is TRBJ2-5 and V is TRBV7-9; TRBD1 aligns across 12 bases. Looked up from germline, CDR1 is SEHNR and CDR2 is FQNEAQ (reference sequence). This CDR3 region has 17 residues. V lost 5 bases to trimming and J lost 2 bases; unmatched junction nucleotides: 9. The CDR3 sequence is CASSQGQGADYQETQYF. The CDR3 DNA reads TGTGCCAGCAGCCAGGGACAGGGGGCGGATTATCAAGAGACCCAGTACTTC.

This clone came up once. V is TRBV7-9 and J is TRBJ2-3; D remains unclear. The V end lost 5 bases, the J end lost 6 bases, and 9 bases lay between the germline ends. From germline, CDR1 is SEHNR and CDR2 FQNEAQ (reference sequence). The CDR3 loop spans 12 amino acids. The CDR3 reads CASSPHGDTQYF. The CDR3 coding sequence is TGTGCCAGCAGCCCCCACGGGGATACGCAGTATTTT. Together with reference TRBV7-9 and TRBJ2-3, the CDR3 gives the full variable domain: DTGVSQNPRHKITKRGQNVTFRCDPISEHNRLYWYRQTLGQGPEFLTYFQNEAQLEKSRLLSDRFSAERPKGSFSTLEIQRTEQGDSAMYLCASSPHGDTQYFGPGTRLTVL.